Listed below are T cell receptor beta chains from one sample, sequenced in a study of blood T cell repertoires in COVID-19. Libraries were prepared by immunoSEQ multiplex PCR; TCRdb keeps only in-frame clonotypes and omits some of them. Of fewer than 200,000 clones listed, 80% to 90% are singletons. The sequenced sample consisted of peripheral blood. These receptors originate from a woman older than 75 with acute or convalescent COVID-19. Each CDR3 is given with its conserved first and last residue. D genes are given only for firm matches.

v_call	j_call	d_call	cdr3_aa	cdr3_nt
TRBV19	TRBJ1-4	-	CASSIGTGNEKLFF	TGTGCCAGTAGTATAGGTACAGGAAATGAAAAACTGTTTTTT
TRBV18	TRBJ1-4	TRBD1	CASSRQGEYEKLFF	TGTGCCAGTTCCCGACAGGGGGAATATGAAAAACTGTTTTTT
TRBV4-2	TRBJ2-1	TRBD2	CASSQEGRGGLNEQFF	TGTGCCAGCAGCCAAGAGGGGCGGGGGGGTCTGAATGAGCAGTTCTTC
TRBV6-5	TRBJ1-1	-	CASTPDFDLNTEAFF	TGTGCCAGCACCCCCGACTTCGACCTGAACACTGAAGCTTTCTTT
TRBV19	TRBJ2-1	TRBD2	CASSIGSGETNEQFF	TGTGCCAGTAGTATTGGTAGCGGGGAGACCAATGAGCAGTTCTTC
TRBV18	TRBJ1-1	-	CASSFVDSENTEAFF	TGTGCCAGCTCATTTGTTGACAGCGAGAACACTGAAGCTTTCTTT
TRBV5-6	TRBJ2-3	-	CASSPYSTDTQYF	TGTGCCAGCAGCCCCTATAGCACAGATACGCAGTATTTT
TRBV12-3/TRBV12-4	TRBJ2-2	-	CASSSRGPGELFF	TGTGCCAGCAGTTCCAGGGGCCCCGGGGAGCTGTTTTTT
TRBV7-2	TRBJ2-3	-	CASSLGGSGRATDTQYF	TGTGCCAGCAGCTTAGGGGGGAGCGGGCGGGCCACAGATACGCAGTATTTT
TRBV3-1/TRBV3-2	TRBJ1-1	-	CASSQDFPGEAFF	TGTGCCAGCAGCCAAGACTTCCCAGGGGAAGCTTTCTTT
TRBV5-1	TRBJ2-7	-	CASSLGVTQHEQYF	TGCGCCAGCAGCTTGGGGGTGACTCAGCACGAGCAGTACTTC
TRBV15	TRBJ2-6	-	CATSRVLNSGANVLTF	TGTGCCACCAGCAGAGTTCTAAACTCTGGGGCCAACGTCCTGACTTTC
TRBV14	TRBJ2-7	-	CASSQGFSDEQYF	TGTGCCAGCAGCCAAGGGTTCTCGGACGAGCAGTACTTC
TRBV18	TRBJ2-4	TRBD2	CASSQGQAGGSQNIQYF	TGTGCCAGCTCACAGGGCCAAGCGGGAGGGAGTCAAAACATTCAGTACTTC
TRBV19	TRBJ1-2	-	CASKITPGLNYGYTF	TGTGCCAGTAAGATCACCCCAGGGTTAAACTATGGCTACACCTTC
TRBV7-2	TRBJ2-7	TRBD1	CASSLGRGQGLYEQYF	TGTGCCAGCAGCTTAGGACGCGGACAGGGTCTCTACGAGCAGTACTTC
TRBV2	TRBJ1-2	-	CASSVSGTAAGSGYTF	TGTGCCAGCAGTGTGTCAGGGACGGCGGCGGGGTCTGGCTACACCTTC
TRBV24-1	TRBJ2-1	TRBD1	CATSDLFAQGANEQFF	TGTGCCACCAGTGATTTGTTCGCCCAGGGGGCCAATGAGCAGTTCTTC
TRBV6-6	TRBJ2-1	TRBD1	CASTPGQAPNEQFF	TGTGCCAGCACCCCTGGACAGGCGCCCAATGAGCAGTTCTTC